The rows below give T cell receptor beta chains drawn from one sample of a study of blood T cell repertoires in COVID-19. Clones were read by immunoSEQ multiplex PCR, and TCRdb kept only the in-frame ones, dropping some. Of under 300,000 clones listed, approximately 86% are singletons. Sequencing was carried out using peripheral blood. The receptor set was obtained from a woman aged 30 to 39 with acute or convalescent COVID-19. Both conserved end residues are part of each CDR3. The D gene is left open where the match is weak. Where a row states a size, it is once, few, many or the class of an expanded clone; other rows omit it.

clone_size | d_call | j_call | v_call | cdr3_aa | cdr3_nt
- | - | TRBJ2-3 | TRBV7-2 | CASSLAGGVDTQYF | TGTGCCAGCAGCTTAGCGGGAGGTGTAGATACGCAGTATTTT
- | TRBD1 | TRBJ1-2 | TRBV7-2 | CASSSSGTGVAGTF | TGTGCCAGCAGCTCGTCCGGGACAGGGGTCGCGGGCACCTTC
- | TRBD2 | TRBJ2-7 | TRBV7-9 | CASSPPLGGVNYEQYF | TGTGCCAGCAGCCCCCCCCTTGGGGGGGTTAACTACGAGCAGTACTTC
- | TRBD2 | TRBJ2-1 | TRBV4-1 | CASTREGSVNEQFF | TGCGCCAGCACGAGGGAGGGAAGTGTCAATGAGCAGTTCTTC
- | TRBD2 | TRBJ2-7 | TRBV19 | CASSLTGTSRYEQYF | TGTGCCAGTAGTCTGACCGGGACTAGTCGCTACGAGCAGTACTTC
- | - | TRBJ2-4 | TRBV28 | CASSLRRSTAKNIQYF | TGTGCCAGCAGTTTGCGGAGGAGCACAGCCAAAAACATTCAGTACTTC
- | TRBD1 | TRBJ1-4 | TRBV18 | CASSPKTGTGVNEKLFF | TGTGCCAGCTCACCGAAAACCGGGACAGGTGTTAATGAAAAACTGTTTTTT
- | TRBD2 | TRBJ2-2 | TRBV30 | CAWSVRRGRDTGELFF | TGTGCCTGGAGTGTACGTCGAGGGAGGGACACCGGGGAGCTGTTTTTT
- | TRBD2 | TRBJ2-3 | TRBV7-7 | CASSLGVAGATDTQYF | TGTGCTAGCAGCTTAGGGGTAGCGGGAGCCACAGATACGCAGTATTTT
- | - | TRBJ2-2 | TRBV7-2 | CASSPEGVLNTGELFF | TGTGCCAGCAGCCCAGAGGGGGTTTTGAACACCGGGGAGCTGTTTTTT
- | - | TRBJ2-7 | TRBV19 | CASSIRQGGEQYF | TGTGCCAGTAGTATAAGGCAGGGAGGCGAGCAGTACTTC
- | TRBD2 | TRBJ2-7 | TRBV25-1 | CASSARAGASYEQYF | TGTGCCAGCAGCGCTAGGGCGGGAGCCTCCTACGAGCAGTACTTC
- | TRBD2 | TRBJ2-1 | TRBV7-9 | CASRLGGLASNEQFF | TGTGCCAGCAGACTTGGGGGACTAGCGAGCAATGAGCAGTTCTTC
- | TRBD1 | TRBJ1-2 | TRBV30 | CAWRQGRDYGYTF | TGTGCCTGGCGACAGGGTCGAGACTATGGCTACACCTTC
- | TRBD1 | TRBJ1-4 | TRBV18 | CASSPLGTGEKLFF | TGTGCCAGCTCACCACTAGGGACAGGAGAAAAACTGTTTTTT
- | TRBD2 | TRBJ2-7 | TRBV2 | CASTGKREGPITYEQYF | TGTGCCAGTACAGGAAAGCGGGAGGGTCCTATCACCTACGAGCAGTACTTC
- | TRBD2 | TRBJ2-7 | TRBV3-1/TRBV3-2 | CASSPSGRAYEQYF | TGTGCCAGCAGCCCTAGCGGGAGGGCCTACGAGCAGTACTTC
- | - | TRBJ1-5 | TRBV19 | CASSMRSSNQPQHF | TGTGCCAGTAGTATGAGGAGTAGCAATCAGCCCCAGCATTTT
- | - | TRBJ1-1 | TRBV19 | CASTKRGRVVLVDTEAFF | TGTGCCAGTACCAAGAGGGGGAGGGTGGTGTTGGTAGACACTGAAGCTTTCTTT
- | - | TRBJ1-2 | TRBV5-1 | CASSEVFNGYTF | TGCGCCAGCAGCGAGGTGTTTAATGGCTACACCTTC
- | - | TRBJ1-1 | TRBV7-9 | CASSPAQTYMNTEAFF | TGTGCCAGCAGCCCGGCTCAGACATACATGAACACTGAAGCTTTCTTT
- | - | TRBJ2-5 | TRBV7-8 | CASSLAGTQEGTQYF | TGTGCCAGCAGCCTGGCCGGGACTCAAGAGGGGACCCAGTACTTC
- | TRBD2 | TRBJ2-1 | TRBV24-1 | CATSDRTSGSYNEQFF | TGTGCCACCAGTGACCGGACTAGCGGTTCCTACAATGAGCAGTTCTTC
once | TRBD1 | TRBJ1-3 | TRBV3-1/TRBV3-2 | CASSWTGPGNTIYF | TGTGCCAGCAGCTGGACAGGACCTGGAAACACCATATATTTT
- | TRBD2 | TRBJ2-1 | TRBV9 | CASSVGGGFDNEQFF | TGTGCCAGCAGCGTCGGCGGGGGGTTTGACAATGAGCAGTTCTTC
- | TRBD2 | TRBJ2-1 | TRBV7-2 | CASSPIAGGPYNEQFF | TGTGCCAGCAGCCCTATAGCGGGAGGCCCCTACAATGAGCAGTTCTTC
once | - | TRBJ2-3 | TRBV4-3 | CASSQGPLTSGSTDTQYF | TGCGCCAGCAGCCAAGGACCCCTTACCAGCGGTAGCACAGATACGCAGTATTTT
- | TRBD1 | TRBJ2-5 | TRBV5-8 | CASSRPWIGGVVKETQYF | TGTGCCAGCAGCCGCCCTTGGATAGGGGGCGTAGTAAAAGAGACCCAGTACTTC
- | - | TRBJ1-1 | TRBV29-1 | CSVVNWNTEAFF | TGCAGCGTTGTAAACTGGAACACTGAAGCTTTCTTT
- | - | TRBJ2-2 | TRBV5-1 | CASSRYTRANTGELFF | TGCGCCAGCAGCCGATACACTAGAGCGAACACCGGGGAGCTGTTTTTT
- | - | TRBJ2-7 | TRBV11-2 | CASSFSIYEEQYF | TGTGCCAGCAGCTTCTCTATTTACGAAGAGCAGTACTTC
once | - | TRBJ2-7 | TRBV5-6 | CASSLEQSAYEQYF | TGTGCCAGCAGCTTGGAACAAAGTGCCTACGAGCAGTACTTC
- | - | TRBJ1-1 | TRBV6-5 | CASSYSGGLGGAFF | TGTGCCAGCAGTTACTCGGGAGGGTTAGGAGGAGCTTTCTTT
once | TRBD1 | TRBJ1-5 | TRBV7-8 | CASSSGPQQGSLGQPQHF | TGTGCCAGCAGCTCAGGACCTCAACAGGGGAGCCTCGGTCAGCCCCAGCATTTT
- | TRBD1 | TRBJ1-4 | TRBV19 | CASSPLGQGAPGYNEKLFF | TGTGCCAGTAGTCCCCTGGGGCAGGGGGCGCCGGGATATAATGAAAAACTGTTTTTT
- | - | TRBJ1-2 | TRBV19 | CASSIGASGYTF | TGTGCCAGTAGTATAGGAGCAAGTGGCTACACCTTC
few | - | TRBJ2-3 | TRBV27 | CASSLWAQGDTQYF | TGTGCCAGCAGTTTATGGGCACAGGGAGATACGCAGTATTTT